This T cell receptor (beta chain) was found in a study of CD8 T cells in ankylosing spondylitis. Study-level findings and limits: Within matched ankylosing spondylitis synovial fluid, disease-linked clones were reportedly significantly enriched. Blood of patients with ankylosing spondylitis appeared to be characterized by a TCR beta motif of eight or nine highly homologous variants. Some motif variants had been reported before (in reactive arthritis synovial fluid and blood).

There are many counts of this clonotype. Antigen unknown. Germline lookup yields CDR1 SGHVS and CDR2 FNYEAQ. The V and J ends lost 4 bases and 8 bases respectively, with 20 bases between them. The CDR3 sequence is 16 residues long. Libraries of TCR beta came from quantitative 5'-RACE with molecular barcodes. TCRdb reanalysed the 5' RACE reads using MiXCR and keeps one entry per CDR3 protein. Found here are 120,000 or so distinct CDR3 sequences, 12% to 15% of them singletons; the top ten hold about 3%. J is TRBJ1-4 and V is TRBV7-6; D is possibly TRBD1 (6 bases). The TCR was taken from a female donor with ankylosing spondylitis or in good health (not recorded which). Sample: blood, either unsorted or a sorted T cell fraction (not recorded which). CDR3 protein: CASSSWDISEGEKLFF. Here the CDR3 DNA reads TGTGCCAGCAGCTCTTGGGACATTTCCGAAGGGGAAAAACTGTTTTTT.